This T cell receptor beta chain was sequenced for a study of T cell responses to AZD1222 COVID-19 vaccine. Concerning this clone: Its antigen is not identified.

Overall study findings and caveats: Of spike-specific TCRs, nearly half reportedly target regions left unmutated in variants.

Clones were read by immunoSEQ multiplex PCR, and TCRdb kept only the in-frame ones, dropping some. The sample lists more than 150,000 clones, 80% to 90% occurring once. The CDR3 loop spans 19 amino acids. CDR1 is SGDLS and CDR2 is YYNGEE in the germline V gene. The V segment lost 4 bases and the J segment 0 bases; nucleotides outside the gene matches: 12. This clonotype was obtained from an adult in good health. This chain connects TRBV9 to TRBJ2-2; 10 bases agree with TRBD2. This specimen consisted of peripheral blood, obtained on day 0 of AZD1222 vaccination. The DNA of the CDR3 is TGTGCCAGCAGCCACCCAGCGGGACTAGCGCACGCGAACACCGGGGAGCTGTTTTTT. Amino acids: CASSHPAGLAHANTGELFF.